The 28 T cell receptor beta chains in this list originate from one sample, sequenced in a study of cytomegalovirus exposure and HLA in healthy donors. The primer mix had 60 Vbeta and 13 Jbeta primers. Assay used: immunoSEQ multiplex PCR; TCRdb lists only in-frame clones, some missing. Its clone listing holds tens of thousands of clones. Sequencing used PBMCs. These receptors were collected from a woman in her 50s in good health and CMV-seropositive.

V is TRBV5-8 and J is TRBJ1-1, with 12 bases aligning to TRBD1. The CDR3 covers 17 residues. V gave up 2 bases and J gave up 1 base; unmatched junction bases: 6. CDR1 and CDR2 from the germline V gene are SGHTS and YDEGEE. Written as DNA, the CDR3 is TGTGCCAGCAGCTTCCGGGACAGGGGGCGGAGGAACACTGAAGCTTTCTTT. It specifies CASSFRDRGRRNTEAFF.

The J gene is TRBJ1-1, the V gene TRBV30; 7 nucleotides match TRBD1. The V gene's germline CDR1 is GTSNPN and CDR2 SVGIG (reference sequence). V gave up 3 bases and J gave up 1 base; unmatched junction bases: 14. The CDR3 extends over 17 amino acids. The CDR3 region has the DNA TGTGCCTGGAGCACGACAGGGTACCTACTAGGGAACACTGAAGCTTTCTTT. As protein: CAWSTTGYLLGNTEAFF.

The chain joins TRBV1 to TRBJ2-7; the table's D call of TRBD1 was not tested on the DNA. TRBV1 is a known pseudogene. CDR3 size: 18 residues. The CDR3 coding sequence is TGCACCAGCAGGCGAAACCCCCGAAAGGGACAGGGGGCCTCCGAGCAGTACTTC. This codes for CTSRRNPRKGQGASEQYF.

This chain uses TRBV5-1 with TRBJ2-7; a possible D gene is TRBD2 (5 bases). There are 15 residues in the CDR3. The germline gives CDR1 SGHRS, CDR2 YFSETQ. V was pared by 4 bases and J by 7 bases, with 21 bases between. In nucleotides, the CDR3 is TGCGCCAGCAGCAAGTCCGGGATATCGGGTGAGGAGCAGTACTTC. Amino acids: CASSKSGISGEEQYF. The complete variable domain, with remaining parts taken from reference TRBV5-1 and TRBJ2-7, reads KAGVTQTPRYLIKTRGQQVTLSCSPISGHRSVSWYQQTPGQGLQFLFEYFSETQRNKGNFPGRFSGRQFSNSRSEMNVSTLELGDSALYLCASSKSGISGEEQYFGPGTRLTVT.

The V call is TRBV5-1, the J call TRBJ2-3; 8 nucleotides align to TRBD2. Trimming removed 3 bases from V and 1 base from J; junction bases left unmatched: 4. Germline CDR1 SGHRS, CDR2 YFSETQ. This CDR3 has 15 residues. CDR3 in DNA: TGCGCCAGCAGCTGGATGGGACTAGGCACAGATACGCAGTATTTT. Its protein is CASSWMGLGTDTQYF.

The J gene is TRBJ1-4, the V gene TRBV4-1, with 11 positions matching TRBD1. CDR1 is MGHRA and CDR2 is YSYEKL in the germline V gene. J was trimmed by 9 bases and V by 0 bases; bases with no gene match: 6. This CDR3 has 16 residues. CDR3 bases: TGCGCCAGCAGCCAAGACGTAGGGACAGGGGGTAAAAAACTGTTTTTT. Protein product: CASSQDVGTGGKKLFF.

The chain links TRBV11-2 to TRBJ2-7, with TRBD2 matching over 10 bases. The CDR3 length is 16 residues. The J segment lost 0 bases and the V segment lost 5 bases, leaving 7 bases of the junction unmatched. Germline V lookup: CDR1 SGHAT, CDR2 FQNNGV. CDR3 loop: CASSPRASGSSYEQYF. The DNA of the CDR3 is TGTGCCAGCAGCCCTCGAGCTAGCGGGAGCTCCTACGAGCAGTACTTC.

This chain connects TRBV6-6 to TRBJ2-2, with 7 positions matching TRBD1. Germline values: CDR1 MNHNY, CDR2 SVGAGI (reference sequence). This CDR3 is 13 amino acids long. J was trimmed by 3 bases and V by 10 bases; bases with no gene match: 5. The CDR3 here is CAIGQDDTGELFF. The CDR3 bases are TGTGCCATCGGACAGGACGACACCGGGGAGCTGTTTTTT.

The chain carries TRBV5-6 and TRBJ2-4, with 10 bases identical to TRBD2. The CDR3 consists of 16 residues. V dropped 3 bases and J dropped 0; count of bases not matched to a gene: 3. Germline CDR1 SGHDT, CDR2 YYEEEE. The CDR3 sequence: CASSSWTSGAKNIQYF. CDR3 sequence (DNA): TGTGCCAGCAGCTCCTGGACTAGCGGAGCCAAAAACATTCAGTACTTC.

The chain has TRBV28 and TRBJ2-2; no clear D gene. This CDR3 is built from 14 residues. V was clipped by 6 bases and J by 6 bases, with 14 bases between them. CDR1 is MDHEN, CDR2 SYDVKM, per germline. The CDR3 sequence: CASRIEFGAGELFF. As DNA, the CDR3 is TGTGCCAGCAGAATTGAGTTCGGAGCCGGGGAGCTGTTTTTT.

The rearrangement joins TRBV6-5 to TRBJ2-5, with 8 bases identical to TRBD1. CDR3 length: 15 amino acids. The germline V gene encodes CDR1 MNHEY and CDR2 SVGAGI. The V gene end was trimmed by 2 bases and the J gene end by 3 bases; junction bases not matched to a gene: 5. The CDR3 DNA reads as TGTGCCAGCAGTTACCCAGGGGGCCCCAAAGAGACCCAGTACTTC. It specifies CASSYPGGPKETQYF.

The chain recombines TRBV30 with TRBJ1-1, with 8 bases lining up with TRBD1. Germline V gene data show CDR1 as GTSNPN and CDR2 as SVGIG (reference sequence). Unmatched junction bases numbered 7, after V lost 6 bases and J lost 1 base. This CDR3 contains 14 residues. The CDR3 DNA reads TGTGCCTGTGAGGGGGGACAGGCGAACACTGAAGCTTTCTTT. This sequence encodes CACEGGQANTEAFF.

The CDR3, as DNA: TGTGCCAGTAGTTTCCGCGGGCGAGATCTTGGCTACACCTTC. This sequence encodes CASSFRGRDLGYTF. V gene TRBV19 combines with J gene TRBJ1-2, with unresolved D. The CDR3 is made up of 14 amino acids. The V gene lost 5 bases and the J gene lost 7 bases, with 17 bases spanning the gap. Germline loops: CDR1 LNHDA, CDR2 SQIVND (reference sequence).

The rearrangement uses TRBV6-1 and TRBJ2-7; D not certain. Germline V gives CDR1 MNHNS, CDR2 SASEGT. V was pared by 1 base and J by 4 bases, with 5 bases between. This CDR3 is 12 amino acids long. CDR3: CASSEDIYEQYF. CDR3 DNA: TGTGCCAGCAGTGAAGATATTTACGAGCAGTACTTC.

J is TRBJ2-7 and V is TRBV18, with TRBD1 matching over 7 bases. In germline, CDR1 is KGHSH, CDR2 LQKENI. This CDR3 is 14 amino acids long. The J segment lost 6 bases and the V segment lost 3 bases, leaving 8 bases of the junction unmatched. CDR3 sequence: CASSPMVGDSEQYF. DNA of the CDR3: TGTGCCAGCTCACCCATGGTCGGGGACAGCGAGCAGTACTTC.

The V gene is TRBV11-2, the J gene TRBJ2-1; TRBD2 might be the D (7 bases). CDR3 size: 17 residues. V lost 5 bases and J lost 7, with 24 bases in between. The germline gives CDR1 SGHAT, CDR2 FQNNGV. CDR3 in amino acids: CASSPSRGRGPWNEQFF. CDR3 DNA: TGTGCCAGCAGCCCCAGTCGGGGGCGGGGGCCTTGGAATGAGCAGTTCTTC.

The V call is TRBV18, the J call TRBJ2-1, with D perhaps TRBD1 (5 bases). V lost 1 base, J lost 6 bases, and 10 bases lay in between. The CDR3 sequence is 14 residues long. Germline lookup yields CDR1 KGHSH and CDR2 LQKENI. CDR3 protein: CASSPQLGANEQFF. CDR3 sequence (DNA): TGTGCCAGCTCACCACAGCTAGGGGCCAATGAGCAGTTCTTC.

The rearrangement links TRBV25-1 to TRBJ2-7; possible D gene TRBD1, 6 bases. Germline values: CDR1 MGHDK, CDR2 SYGVNS. Trimming pared 3 bases from V and 2 bases from J, leaving 11 bases between. This CDR3 has 14 amino acids. CDR3 DNA sequence: TGTGCCAGCAGTGAGGCAGGGGTCACCTACGAGCAGTACTTC. This sequence encodes CASSEAGVTYEQYF.

The chain recombines TRBV6-1 with TRBJ2-1; 12 bases line up with TRBD2. Germline V gives CDR1 MNHNS, CDR2 SASEGT. The V gene end was trimmed by 4 bases and the J gene end by 7 bases; junction bases not matched to a gene: 8. The CDR3 totals 16 residues. CDR3 sequence reads: CASSGLLAGGSNEQFF. The CDR3 bases are TGTGCCAGCAGTGGACTACTAGCGGGAGGTTCTAATGAGCAGTTCTTC.

The rearrangement uses TRBV29-1 and TRBJ2-7, with 11 nucleotides matching TRBD1. The ends lost 6 bases at V and 4 bases at J; junction bases unmatched: 8. The germline CDR1 and CDR2 sequences are SQVTM and ANQGSEA. The length of the CDR3 is 14 residues. The DNA of the CDR3 is TGCAGCGTCAGCGGACAGGGGGCTTCTTACGAGCAGTACTTC. This translates into CSVSGQGASYEQYF.

The rearrangement links TRBV30 to TRBJ2-2, with 9 nucleotides matching TRBD1. The CDR3 runs 19 residues. Germline CDR1 and CDR2: GTSNPN and SVGIG (reference sequence). After removal of 3 bases from V and 5 bases from J, the junction contained 19 bases not matched to a gene. The CDR3 spells CAWRPTGTGRILGTGELFF. In DNA, the CDR3 is TGTGCCTGGAGACCGACCGGGACAGGGAGGATCTTGGGGACCGGGGAGCTGTTTTTT.

The V call is TRBV9, the J call TRBJ1-5, with D tentatively TRBD1 (5 bases). Trimming removed 4 bases at V and 4 bases at J, with 15 bases between. Germline loops: CDR1 SGDLS, CDR2 YYNGEE. This CDR3 contains 15 residues. The CDR3 sequence: CASSPLGGFNQPQHF. CDR3 coding DNA: TGTGCCAGCAGCCCCCTTGGGGGGTTTAATCAGCCCCAGCATTTT.

The V call is TRBV2, the J call TRBJ2-7; possible D gene TRBD1, 6 bases. The CDR3 length is 14 residues. Looked up from germline, CDR1 is SNHLY and CDR2 is FYNNEI. V gave up 6 bases and J gave up 6 bases, with 18 bases separating them. CDR3 in amino acids: CASSIELRGTEQYF. The CDR3 bases are TGTGCCAGCAGCATAGAGCTAAGGGGGACCGAGCAGTACTTC.

The gene calls are TRBV6-5 and TRBJ2-1, with 8 bases identical to TRBD2. The CDR3 has 16 residues. Germline V gene data show CDR1 as MNHEY and CDR2 as SVGAGI. The V segment lost 2 bases and the J segment 12 bases; nucleotides outside the gene matches: 15. For the CDR3, the DNA is TGTGCCAGCAGTTACGTCGGGACTAGAGGGGTAACGGGGCAGTTCTTC. Its protein product is CASSYVGTRGVTGQFF.

The chain is built from TRBV19 and TRBJ2-5, with TRBD2 identical over 8 bases. The CDR3 covers 14 residues. V was clipped by 8 bases and J by 5 bases; unmatched bases: 10. The germline V gene has CDR1 LNHDA and CDR2 SQIVND (reference sequence). The DNA for the CDR3 is TGTGCCAGTGCGTCGGGGGGGCCTTGGGAGACCCAGTACTTC. Amino acids: CASASGGPWETQYF.

The V and J genes are TRBV10-3 and TRBJ2-5; D may be TRBD2 (6 bases). The V end lost 9 bases, the J end lost 5 bases, and 22 bases lay between the germline ends. This CDR3 contains 15 residues. Germline assignment: CDR1 ENHRY and CDR2 SYGVKD. The CDR3 DNA is TGTGCCATTTCCCTGGGAGGAATGGAAGGGGAGACCCAGTACTTC. It encodes CAISLGGMEGETQYF.

V usage is TRBV10-2 and J usage is TRBJ1-4; unclear D gene. CDR1 WSHSY and CDR2 SAAADI come from the germline V gene. Trimming took off 8 bases at V and 8 bases at J, with 12 bases between the two ends. The CDR3 has 12 amino acids. CDR3 in DNA: TGCGCCAGCCCCCCTGACACCGAAAAACTGTTTTTT. The encoded protein is CASPPDTEKLFF.

The chain uses TRBV28 and TRBJ2-7; 7 bases are a match to TRBD1. The CDR3 extends over 13 amino acids. The junction had 5 bases not matched to a gene; V was cut back by 6 bases and J by 3 bases. Germline V gives CDR1 MDHEN, CDR2 SYDVKM. The CDR3 reads CASSWDRDYEQYF. CDR3 sequence (DNA): TGTGCCAGCAGCTGGGACAGAGACTACGAGCAGTACTTC.